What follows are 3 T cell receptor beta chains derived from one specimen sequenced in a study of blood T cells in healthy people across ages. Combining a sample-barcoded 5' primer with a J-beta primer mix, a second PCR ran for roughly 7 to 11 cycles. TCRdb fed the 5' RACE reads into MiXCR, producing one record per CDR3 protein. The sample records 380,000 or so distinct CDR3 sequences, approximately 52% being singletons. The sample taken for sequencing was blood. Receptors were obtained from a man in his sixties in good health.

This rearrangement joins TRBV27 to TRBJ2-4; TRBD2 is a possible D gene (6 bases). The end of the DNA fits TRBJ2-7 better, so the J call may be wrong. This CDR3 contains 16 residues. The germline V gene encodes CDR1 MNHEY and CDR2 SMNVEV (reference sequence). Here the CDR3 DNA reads TGTGCCAGCAGTCTATACCGGGACTCCGAATTATACGAGCAGTACTTC. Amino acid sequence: CASSLYRDSELYEQYF.

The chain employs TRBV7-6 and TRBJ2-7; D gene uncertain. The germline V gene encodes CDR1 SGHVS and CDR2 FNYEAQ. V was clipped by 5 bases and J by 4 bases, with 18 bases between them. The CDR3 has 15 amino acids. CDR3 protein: CASSPAIGEFYEQYF. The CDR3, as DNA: TGTGCCAGCAGCCCAGCAATAGGAGAGTTTTACGAGCAGTACTTC.

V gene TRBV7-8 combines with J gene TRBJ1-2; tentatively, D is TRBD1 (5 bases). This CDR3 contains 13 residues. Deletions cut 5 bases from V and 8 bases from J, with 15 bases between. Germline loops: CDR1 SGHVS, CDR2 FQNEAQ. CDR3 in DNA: TGTGCCAGCAGCCAACGGGACGGTTCGGGCTACACCTTC. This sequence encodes CASSQRDGSGYTF.